The rows below give T cell receptor beta chains drawn from one sample of a study of STAT3 mutations in large granular lymphocyte leukemia. Clones were read by immunoSEQ multiplex PCR, and TCRdb kept only the in-frame ones, dropping some. This table holds 17,000 or so clones, about 90% found once. Source material: peripheral blood mononuclear cells. Receptor source: a man between 60 and 75 years old with T-cell large granular lymphocyte leukemia. Some clones in this sample may be carry-over from other donors' samples. The CDR3 runs from the conserved cysteine through the conserved F or W. Fields, in order: clone size, J gene, V gene, D gene, CDR3 protein, CDR3 DNA. A D gene is named only where the DNA matches it firmly. Expanded clones are given a class, and other clones once, few, many or no size at all.

clone size: NA; J gene: TRBJ2-1; V gene: TRBV30; D gene: NA; CDR3 protein: CAWSVVLAGSGGFF; CDR3 DNA: TGTGCCTGGAGTGTAGTTCTAGCGGGCTCAGGGGGGTTCTTC
clone size: NA; J gene: TRBJ2-6; V gene: TRBV5-6; D gene: NA; CDR3 protein: CASSSRTSLSVLTF; CDR3 DNA: TGTGCCAGCAGCTCTCGGACGAGTTTGTCCGTCCTGACTTTC
clone size: NA; J gene: TRBJ1-2; V gene: TRBV5-5; D gene: NA; CDR3 protein: CASSLVVSNYGYTF; CDR3 DNA: TGTGCCAGCAGCTTGGTCGTCAGTAACTATGGCTACACCTTC
clone size: NA; J gene: TRBJ2-3; V gene: TRBV30; D gene: NA; CDR3 protein: CAWSVTGPDTQYF; CDR3 DNA: TGTGCCTGGAGTGTAACTGGTCCAGATACGCAGTATTTT
clone size: NA; J gene: TRBJ1-5; V gene: TRBV2; D gene: NA; CDR3 protein: CASSPGQPGQPQHF; CDR3 DNA: TGTGCCAGCAGTCCCGGACAGCCTGGACAGCCCCAGCATTTT
clone size: few; J gene: TRBJ1-6; V gene: TRBV28; D gene: NA; CDR3 protein: CASSPGNSYNSPLHF; CDR3 DNA: TGTGCCAGCAGTCCCGGGAACTCCTATAATTCACCCCTCCACTTT
clone size: once; J gene: TRBJ2-1; V gene: TRBV5-4; D gene: TRBD2; CDR3 protein: CASSLRFTSGSSYNEQFF; CDR3 DNA: TGTGCCAGCAGCTTAAGGTTCACTAGCGGGAGCTCCTACAATGAGCAGTTCTTC
clone size: NA; J gene: TRBJ2-5; V gene: TRBV5-6; D gene: TRBD2; CDR3 protein: CASSLRLTSGRLETQYF; CDR3 DNA: TGTGCCAGCAGCTTGCGCTTGACTAGCGGGAGGTTGGAGACCCAGTACTTC
clone size: few; J gene: TRBJ2-3; V gene: TRBV7-9; D gene: NA; CDR3 protein: CASSLRSGGDTQYF; CDR3 DNA: TGTGCCAGCAGCCTACGGTCCGGGGGCGATACGCAGTATTTT
clone size: NA; J gene: TRBJ2-1; V gene: TRBV6-5; D gene: NA; CDR3 protein: CASSYNKLSSYNEQFF; CDR3 DNA: TGTGCCAGCAGTTACAACAAACTGAGCTCCTACAATGAGCAGTTCTTC
clone size: NA; J gene: TRBJ2-5; V gene: TRBV10-3; D gene: TRBD1; CDR3 protein: CAISEFDRGPDF; CDR3 DNA: TGTGCCATCAGTGAGTTTGACAGGGGGCCGGACTTC
clone size: NA; J gene: TRBJ2-1; V gene: TRBV4-1; D gene: NA; CDR3 protein: CASSQDPRPYNEQFF; CDR3 DNA: TGCGCCAGCAGCCAAGACCCTAGACCCTACAATGAGCAGTTCTTC
clone size: NA; J gene: TRBJ2-5; V gene: TRBV5-1; D gene: TRBD1; CDR3 protein: CASSSTGTGLETQYF; CDR3 DNA: TGCGCCAGCAGCTCAACCGGGACAGGGCTTGAGACCCAGTACTTC
clone size: NA; J gene: TRBJ1-2; V gene: TRBV19; D gene: TRBD1; CDR3 protein: CASSIKGGAHGYTF; CDR3 DNA: TGTGCCAGTAGTATAAAAGGGGGCGCCCATGGCTACACCTTC
clone size: once; J gene: TRBJ1-2; V gene: TRBV2; D gene: NA; CDR3 protein: CASSSDNSPHNYGYTF; CDR3 DNA: TGTGCCAGCAGTTCGGACAATTCCCCTCATAACTATGGCTACACCTTC
clone size: NA; J gene: TRBJ2-5; V gene: TRBV5-1; D gene: NA; CDR3 protein: CASSLERLQETQYF; CDR3 DNA: TGCGCCAGCAGCTTGGAAAGGCTCCAAGAGACCCAGTACTTC
clone size: NA; J gene: TRBJ2-3; V gene: TRBV10-2; D gene: TRBD2; CDR3 protein: CAMSLSLAGSDTQYF; CDR3 DNA: TGCGCCATGTCGTTGAGCCTAGCGGGCTCAGATACGCAGTATTTT
clone size: NA; J gene: TRBJ1-1; V gene: TRBV5-1; D gene: TRBD1; CDR3 protein: CASSPQGAATTEAFF; CDR3 DNA: TGCGCCAGCAGCCCTCAGGGGGCAGCGACCACTGAAGCTTTCTTT
clone size: NA; J gene: TRBJ1-4; V gene: TRBV29-1; D gene: NA; CDR3 protein: CSVGGGDATNEKLFF; CDR3 DNA: TGCAGCGTTGGTGGTGGGGATGCAACTAATGAAAAACTGTTTTTT
clone size: NA; J gene: TRBJ2-2; V gene: TRBV7-2; D gene: NA; CDR3 protein: CASSGTNTGELFF; CDR3 DNA: TGTGCCAGCTCCGGGACGAACACCGGGGAGCTGTTTTTT
clone size: NA; J gene: TRBJ1-1; V gene: TRBV6-5; D gene: NA; CDR3 protein: CASSYTGRANTEAFF; CDR3 DNA: TGTGCCAGCAGTTACACAGGGAGGGCGAACACTGAAGCTTTCTTT
clone size: NA; J gene: TRBJ2-5; V gene: TRBV9; D gene: NA; CDR3 protein: CASSVKGSPEETQYF; CDR3 DNA: TGTGCCAGCAGCGTAAAAGGCAGTCCGGAGGAGACCCAGTACTTC
clone size: NA; J gene: TRBJ2-1; V gene: TRBV29-1; D gene: NA; CDR3 protein: CSAKAPTHNEQFF; CDR3 DNA: TGCAGCGCCAAAGCGCCGACTCACAATGAGCAGTTCTTC
clone size: NA; J gene: TRBJ2-4; V gene: TRBV6-1; D gene: NA; CDR3 protein: CASSENKNIQYF; CDR3 DNA: TGTGCCAGCAGTGAAAACAAAAACATTCAGTACTTC
clone size: few; J gene: TRBJ1-2; V gene: TRBV30; D gene: NA; CDR3 protein: CAWSRQGWGYTF; CDR3 DNA: TGTGCCTGGTCGCGCCAGGGGTGGGGCTACACCTTC
clone size: NA; J gene: TRBJ1-5; V gene: TRBV18; D gene: NA; CDR3 protein: CASSRGGGDSNQPQHF; CDR3 DNA: TGTGCCAGCTCACGGGGCGGGGGTGATAGCAATCAGCCCCAGCATTTT
clone size: once; J gene: TRBJ2-7; V gene: TRBV19; D gene: NA; CDR3 protein: CASSMSLGFTYEQYF; CDR3 DNA: TGTGCCAGTAGTATGTCGTTGGGCTTCACTTACGAGCAGTACTTC
clone size: NA; J gene: TRBJ2-4; V gene: TRBV2; D gene: NA; CDR3 protein: CASNEGAKNIQYF; CDR3 DNA: TGTGCCAGCAACGAGGGAGCCAAAAACATTCAGTACTTC
clone size: NA; J gene: TRBJ2-5; V gene: TRBV5-4; D gene: NA; CDR3 protein: CASSLGTQQETQYF; CDR3 DNA: TGTGCCAGCAGCTTAGGGACTCAACAAGAGACCCAGTACTTC
clone size: NA; J gene: TRBJ1-2; V gene: TRBV6-5; D gene: TRBD1; CDR3 protein: CASSYSQGAIYGYTF; CDR3 DNA: TGTGCCAGCAGTTACAGTCAGGGGGCGATCTATGGCTACACCTTC
clone size: once; J gene: TRBJ2-7; V gene: TRBV30; D gene: NA; CDR3 protein: CAWSVGASGPYEQYF; CDR3 DNA: TGTGCCTGGAGTGTTGGGGCCTCGGGCCCCTACGAGCAGTACTTC
clone size: NA; J gene: TRBJ2-7; V gene: TRBV27; D gene: NA; CDR3 protein: CASSWGGTYEQYF; CDR3 DNA: TGTGCCAGCAGCTGGGGAGGTACCTACGAGCAGTACTTC
clone size: NA; J gene: TRBJ2-1; V gene: TRBV30; D gene: TRBD2; CDR3 protein: CAWSLATSGRAYNEQFF; CDR3 DNA: TGTGCCTGGAGTTTGGCAACTAGCGGGAGGGCCTACAATGAGCAGTTCTTC
clone size: NA; J gene: TRBJ1-6; V gene: TRBV6-5; D gene: NA; CDR3 protein: CASSSTGANYNSPLHF; CDR3 DNA: TGTGCCAGCAGTTCTACCGGGGCCAACTATAATTCACCCCTCCACTTT
clone size: NA; J gene: TRBJ2-3; V gene: TRBV7-2; D gene: TRBD2; CDR3 protein: CASSLGRAGGRADTQYF; CDR3 DNA: TGTGCCAGCAGCTTAGGTCGGGCGGGAGGTCGGGCAGATACGCAGTATTTT
clone size: NA; J gene: TRBJ2-5; V gene: TRBV18; D gene: NA; CDR3 protein: CASSPRDFIGETQYF; CDR3 DNA: TGTGCCAGCTCACCCCGGGATTTTATAGGAGAGACCCAGTACTTC
clone size: NA; J gene: TRBJ1-3; V gene: TRBV18; D gene: NA; CDR3 protein: CASSPLQLSGNTIYF; CDR3 DNA: TGTGCCAGCTCACCATTACAGCTCTCTGGAAACACCATATATTTT
clone size: NA; J gene: TRBJ1-3; V gene: TRBV7-9; D gene: NA; CDR3 protein: CASSLGISGNTIYF; CDR3 DNA: TGTGCCAGCAGCTTAGGGATATCTGGAAACACCATATATTTT
clone size: NA; J gene: TRBJ1-4; V gene: TRBV29-1; D gene: NA; CDR3 protein: CSVEDPDFTANEKLFF; CDR3 DNA: TGCAGCGTTGAAGATCCTGACTTTACAGCTAATGAAAAACTGTTTTTT
clone size: NA; J gene: TRBJ2-2; V gene: TRBV7-2; D gene: NA; CDR3 protein: CASSLAQGTGELFF; CDR3 DNA: TGTGCCAGCAGCTTAGCCCAGGGCACCGGGGAGCTGTTTTTT
clone size: NA; J gene: TRBJ2-1; V gene: TRBV18; D gene: TRBD1; CDR3 protein: CASSPDRGYNEQFF; CDR3 DNA: TGTGCCAGCTCCCCCGACAGGGGATACAATGAGCAGTTCTTC
clone size: NA; J gene: TRBJ2-2; V gene: TRBV7-8; D gene: NA; CDR3 protein: CASRFAGHTGELFF; CDR3 DNA: TGTGCCAGCAGGTTCGCGGGACACACCGGGGAGCTGTTTTTT
clone size: NA; J gene: TRBJ2-7; V gene: TRBV27; D gene: TRBD2; CDR3 protein: CASSLKRGSYEQYF; CDR3 DNA: TGTGCCAGCAGTTTGAAGCGGGGCTCCTACGAGCAGTACTTC
clone size: NA; J gene: TRBJ2-1; V gene: TRBV4-2; D gene: NA; CDR3 protein: CASSRGGQSSYNEQFF; CDR3 DNA: TGTGCCAGCAGCCGGGGGGGACAGAGCTCCTACAATGAGCAGTTCTTC
clone size: few; J gene: TRBJ2-1; V gene: TRBV4-3; D gene: NA; CDR3 protein: CASSPGSFWGYDEQFF; CDR3 DNA: TGCGCCAGCAGCCCCGGATCCTTTTGGGGCTATGATGAGCAGTTCTTC
clone size: NA; J gene: TRBJ1-1; V gene: TRBV5-1; D gene: TRBD1; CDR3 protein: CASSYHRGDTEAFF; CDR3 DNA: TGCGCCAGCAGCTACCACAGGGGGGACACTGAAGCTTTCTTT
clone size: NA; J gene: TRBJ2-3; V gene: TRBV28; D gene: NA; CDR3 protein: CASSYGGALGTDTQYF; CDR3 DNA: TGTGCCAGCAGTTATGGAGGGGCGCTCGGCACAGATACGCAGTATTTT
clone size: NA; J gene: TRBJ2-2; V gene: TRBV7-9; D gene: NA; CDR3 protein: CASSPPGSANTGELFF; CDR3 DNA: TGTGCCAGCAGCCCGCCGGGGAGCGCGAACACCGGGGAGCTGTTTTTT
clone size: NA; J gene: TRBJ1-1; V gene: TRBV30; D gene: NA; CDR3 protein: CAWSEGLNTEAFF; CDR3 DNA: TGTGCCTGGAGTGAGGGGCTGAACACTGAAGCTTTCTTT
clone size: NA; J gene: TRBJ1-2; V gene: TRBV6-5; D gene: TRBD1; CDR3 protein: CASSYDPRGHGYTF; CDR3 DNA: TGTGCCAGCAGTTACGATCCCAGGGGGCACGGCTACACCTTC
clone size: NA; J gene: TRBJ2-7; V gene: TRBV10-3; D gene: TRBD2; CDR3 protein: CAISESRGAYEQYF; CDR3 DNA: TGTGCCATCAGTGAGTCTCGGGGGGCCTACGAGCAGTACTTC
clone size: NA; J gene: TRBJ2-1; V gene: TRBV19; D gene: TRBD2; CDR3 protein: CASSMSASGVDEQFF; CDR3 DNA: TGTGCCAGTAGTATGTCAGCTAGCGGGGTGGATGAGCAGTTCTTC
clone size: NA; J gene: TRBJ2-7; V gene: TRBV5-1; D gene: NA; CDR3 protein: CASSWEAPGRGPYEQYF; CDR3 DNA: TGCGCCAGCAGCTGGGAGGCACCGGGACGGGGGCCCTACGAGCAGTACTTC
clone size: NA; J gene: TRBJ1-1; V gene: TRBV30; D gene: TRBD1; CDR3 protein: CAWSGTGATLISFFF; CDR3 DNA: TGTGCCTGGTCCGGGACAGGGGCTACCCTCATATCATTTTTCTTT
clone size: NA; J gene: TRBJ2-7; V gene: TRBV9; D gene: TRBD1; CDR3 protein: CASSQGAGWDEQYF; CDR3 DNA: TGTGCCAGCAGCCAGGGGGCAGGGTGGGACGAGCAGTACTTC
clone size: NA; J gene: TRBJ2-3; V gene: TRBV28; D gene: TRBD2; CDR3 protein: CASRTQTSGISDTQYF; CDR3 DNA: TGTGCCAGCAGGACACAGACTAGCGGGATATCAGATACGCAGTATTTT
clone size: NA; J gene: TRBJ1-5; V gene: TRBV6-5; D gene: NA; CDR3 protein: CASSSAGHSNQPQHF; CDR3 DNA: TGTGCCAGCAGTTCAGCGGGTCATAGCAATCAGCCCCAGCATTTT
clone size: NA; J gene: TRBJ1-5; V gene: TRBV15; D gene: NA; CDR3 protein: CATRQGLSNQPQHF; CDR3 DNA: TGTGCCACCAGACAGGGACTTAGCAATCAGCCCCAGCATTTT